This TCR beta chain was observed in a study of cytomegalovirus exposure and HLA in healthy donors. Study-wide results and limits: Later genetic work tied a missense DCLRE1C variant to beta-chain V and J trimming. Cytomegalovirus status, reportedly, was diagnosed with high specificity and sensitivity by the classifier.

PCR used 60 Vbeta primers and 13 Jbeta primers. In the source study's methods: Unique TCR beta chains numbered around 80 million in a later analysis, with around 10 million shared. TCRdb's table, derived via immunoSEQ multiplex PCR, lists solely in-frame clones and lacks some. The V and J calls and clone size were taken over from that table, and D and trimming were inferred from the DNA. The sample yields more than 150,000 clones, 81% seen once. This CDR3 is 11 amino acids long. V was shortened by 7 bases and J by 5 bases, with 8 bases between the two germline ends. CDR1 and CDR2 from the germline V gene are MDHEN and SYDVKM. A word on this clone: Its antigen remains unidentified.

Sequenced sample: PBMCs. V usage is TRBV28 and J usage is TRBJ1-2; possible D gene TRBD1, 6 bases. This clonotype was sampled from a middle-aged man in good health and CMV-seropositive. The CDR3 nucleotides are TGTGCCAGCACCACAGGGTATGGCTACACCTTC. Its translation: CASTTGYGYTF.